This T cell receptor (beta chain) was identified in a study of human T cells and chemical hapten exposure. Regarding the study as a whole: Expanded TCRs showed more large CDR3 clusters than pre-sensitization or healthy control sets.

The time point was: patch test 2, 6 weeks after DPC sensitization. Specified treatment: therapeutic diphenylcyclopropenone sensitization with weekly scalp DPC. RNA extraction used unfractionated whole blood as the source of total RNA. The germline V and J ends were trimmed by 2 bases and 6 bases, with 14 bases remaining between them. CDR1 is MNHNS, CDR2 SASEGT, per germline. The CDR3 has 15 residues. This clonotype was found a few times. Its antigen is not identified. As processed by the authors: TCRs per sample had a median of 95,638 and ranged from about 20,000 to 700,000. Using its own MiXCR run on the RACE reads, TCRdb lists one record per CDR3 protein. For this entry, the V and J calls and clone size follow TCRdb and not the study's own pipeline. Among about 81,000 distinct CDR3 sequences listed, roughly a tenth were seen once.

The sample in question was whole blood, obtained in connection with sensitization to the hapten diphenylcyclopropenone (DPC). The chain is built from TRBV6-1 and TRBJ1-5, with D possibly TRBD1 on 5 matching bases. The receptor was isolated from a woman in her thirties with alopecia areata. Some clones in this sample may be carry-over from other donors' samples. In nucleotides, the CDR3 is TGTGCCAGCAGTGAATGGGGGGTAGCGGGTCAGCCCCAGCATTTT. Translating it yields CASSEWGVAGQPQHF.